This section outlines one T cell receptor (beta chain) sequence together with its context. The data derive from a study of blood T cell repertoires in COVID-19. Study in general: In each case, the material was cDNA or gDNA derived from T cells, B-cell-depleted T cells, or PBMCs.

Only in-frame clones appear in the TCRdb table, and some are missing; sequencing was by immunoSEQ multiplex PCR. The table lists almost 400,000 clones, roughly 90% of them singletons. V lost 3 bases to trimming and J lost 1 base, with 7 bases between them. The CDR3 length is 14 residues. CDR1 is SEHNR, CDR2 FQNEAQ, per germline (reference sequence). The age range of participants was 18 to 89 years, with residence in more than 20 US areas. Donors were grouped by their self-reported clinical history. The source is a woman aged 30 to 39 with acute COVID-19. The V and J genes are TRBV7-9 and TRBJ1-5; tentative D call: TRBD1 (5 bases). The sequenced material came from PBMCs or T cells enriched from blood (not recorded which). CDR3 amino acids: CASSFKGSNQPQHF. As DNA, the CDR3 is TGTGCCAGCAGCTTCAAGGGGAGCAATCAGCCCCAGCATTTT. The complete variable domain, with remaining parts taken from reference TRBV7-9 and TRBJ1-5, reads DTGVSQNPRHKITKRGQNVTFRCDPISEHNRLYWYRQTLGQGPEFLTYFQNEAQLEKSRLLSDRFSAERPKGSFSTLEIQRTEQGDSAMYLCASSFKGSNQPQHFGDGTRLSIL.